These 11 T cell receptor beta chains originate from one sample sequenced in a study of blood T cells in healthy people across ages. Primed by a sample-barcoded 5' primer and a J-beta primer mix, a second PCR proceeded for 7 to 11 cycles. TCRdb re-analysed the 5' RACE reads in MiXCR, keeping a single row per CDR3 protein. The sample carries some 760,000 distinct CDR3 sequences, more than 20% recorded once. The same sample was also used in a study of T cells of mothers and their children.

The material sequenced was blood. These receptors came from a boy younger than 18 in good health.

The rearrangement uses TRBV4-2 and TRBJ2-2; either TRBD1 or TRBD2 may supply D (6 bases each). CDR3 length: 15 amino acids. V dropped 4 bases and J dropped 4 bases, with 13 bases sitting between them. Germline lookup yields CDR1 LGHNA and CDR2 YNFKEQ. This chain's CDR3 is CASSRAGEATGELFF. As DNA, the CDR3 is TGTGCCAGCAGCCGGGCAGGGGAGGCCACCGGGGAGCTGTTTTTT.

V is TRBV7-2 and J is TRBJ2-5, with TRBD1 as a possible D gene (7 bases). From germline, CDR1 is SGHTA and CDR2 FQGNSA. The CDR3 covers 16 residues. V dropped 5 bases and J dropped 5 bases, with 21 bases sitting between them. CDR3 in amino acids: CASSPQVRQGGETQYF. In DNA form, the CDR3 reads TGTGCCAGCAGCCCCCAAGTTCGGCAGGGGGGCGAGACCCAGTACTTC.

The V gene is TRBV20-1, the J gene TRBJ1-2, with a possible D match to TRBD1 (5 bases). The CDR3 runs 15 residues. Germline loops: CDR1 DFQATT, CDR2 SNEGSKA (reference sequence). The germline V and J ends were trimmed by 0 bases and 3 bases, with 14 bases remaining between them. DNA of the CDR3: TGCAGTGCTAGAGATCAGGAGGGGTACGACTATGGCTACACCTTC. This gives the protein CSARDQEGYDYGYTF.

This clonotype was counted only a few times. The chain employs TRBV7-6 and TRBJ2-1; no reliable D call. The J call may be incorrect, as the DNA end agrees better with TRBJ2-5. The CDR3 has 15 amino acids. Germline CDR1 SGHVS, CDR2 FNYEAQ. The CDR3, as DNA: TGTGCCAGCAGCTTCAGCACGTCCCACCAAGAGACCCAGTACTTC. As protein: CASSFSTSHQETQYF.

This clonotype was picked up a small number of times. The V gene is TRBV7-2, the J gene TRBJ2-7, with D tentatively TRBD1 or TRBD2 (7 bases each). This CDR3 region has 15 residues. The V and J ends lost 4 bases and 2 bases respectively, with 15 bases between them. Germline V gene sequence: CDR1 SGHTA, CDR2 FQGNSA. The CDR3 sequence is CASSSGQGGTYEQYF. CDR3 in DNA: TGTGCCAGCAGCTCAGGTCAGGGGGGGACCTACGAGCAGTACTTC.

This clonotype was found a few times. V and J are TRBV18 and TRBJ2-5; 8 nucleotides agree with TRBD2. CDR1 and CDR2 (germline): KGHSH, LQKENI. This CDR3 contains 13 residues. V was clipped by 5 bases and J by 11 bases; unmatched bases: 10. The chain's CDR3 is CASSGSGGQEQYF. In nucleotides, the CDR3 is TGTGCCAGCTCAGGCAGCGGGGGTCAAGAGCAGTACTTC.

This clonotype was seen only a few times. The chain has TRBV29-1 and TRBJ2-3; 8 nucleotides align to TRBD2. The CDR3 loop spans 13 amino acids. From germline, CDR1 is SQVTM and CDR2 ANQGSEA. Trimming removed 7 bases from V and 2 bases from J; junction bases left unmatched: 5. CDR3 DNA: TGCAGCGCAGGGACTAGGCTCACAGATACGCAGTATTTT. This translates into CSAGTRLTDTQYF.

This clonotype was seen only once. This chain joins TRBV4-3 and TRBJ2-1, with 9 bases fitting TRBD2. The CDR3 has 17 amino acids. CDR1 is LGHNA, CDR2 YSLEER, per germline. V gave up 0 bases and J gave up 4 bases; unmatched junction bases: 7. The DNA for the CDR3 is TGCGCCAGCAGCCAAGAACCACCGGGACTAGCTTACAATGAGCAGTTCTTC. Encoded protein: CASSQEPPGLAYNEQFF.

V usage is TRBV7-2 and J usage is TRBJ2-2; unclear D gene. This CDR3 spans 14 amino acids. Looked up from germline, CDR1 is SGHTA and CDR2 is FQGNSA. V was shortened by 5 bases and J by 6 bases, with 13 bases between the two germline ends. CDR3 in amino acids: CASSLNAVAGELFF. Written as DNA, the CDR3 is TGTGCCAGCAGCCTCAACGCGGTCGCCGGGGAGCTGTTTTTT.

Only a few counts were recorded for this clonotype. CDR3: CASSGTGEEVYGYTF. Here the CDR3 DNA reads TGTGCCAGCAGTGGGACAGGGGAAGAAGTTTATGGCTACACCTTC. The V gene is TRBV25-1, the J gene TRBJ1-2; 9 bases line up with TRBD1. Losses at the gene ends were 4 bases for V and 5 bases for J; bases not matched to a gene: 8. The CDR3 consists of 15 residues. Germline loops: CDR1 MGHDK, CDR2 SYGVNS.

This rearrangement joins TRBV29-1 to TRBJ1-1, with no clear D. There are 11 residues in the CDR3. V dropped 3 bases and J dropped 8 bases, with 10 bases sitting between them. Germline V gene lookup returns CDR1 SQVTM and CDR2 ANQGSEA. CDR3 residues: CSVEGSQEAFF. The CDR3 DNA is TGCAGCGTTGAGGGGAGTCAAGAAGCTTTCTTT.